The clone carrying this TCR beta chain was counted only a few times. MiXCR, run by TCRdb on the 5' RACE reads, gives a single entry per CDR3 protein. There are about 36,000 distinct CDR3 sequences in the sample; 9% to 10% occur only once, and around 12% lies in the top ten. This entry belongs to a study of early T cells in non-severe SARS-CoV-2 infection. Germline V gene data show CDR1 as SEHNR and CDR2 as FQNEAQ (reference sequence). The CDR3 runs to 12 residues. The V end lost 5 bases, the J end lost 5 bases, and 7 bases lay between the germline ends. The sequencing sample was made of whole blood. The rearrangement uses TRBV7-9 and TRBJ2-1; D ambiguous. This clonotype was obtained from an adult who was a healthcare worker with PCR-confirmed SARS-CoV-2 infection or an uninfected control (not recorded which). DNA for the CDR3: TGTGCCAGCAGCCGAGACCACAATGAGCAGTTCTTC. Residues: CASSRDHNEQFF.